This T cell receptor beta chain derives from a study of blood T cell repertoires in COVID-19. Study in general: COVID-19 samples from acute and convalescent phases originated in the United States, Italy and Spain. In each case, the material was cDNA or gDNA derived from T cells, B-cell-depleted T cells, or PBMCs.

In the authors' workflow: Amplification of reference gene primers was used by the study to estimate nucleated cell counts. Clones were read by immunoSEQ multiplex PCR, and TCRdb kept only the in-frame ones, dropping some. D and trimming were read from the DNA, whereas the V and J calls and clone size are those reported in that table. The table includes 200,000 to 250,000 clones, approximately 84% detected once. The CDR3 sequence is 15 residues long. V was pared by 3 bases and J by 0 bases, with 7 bases between. CDR1 and CDR2 from the germline V gene are SGDLS and YYNGEE. In Seattle, patients joined the study during active infection and were tracked longitudinally.

V usage is TRBV9 and J usage is TRBJ2-6; D might be TRBD1 (6 bases). This TCR was recovered from a woman at least 80 years old with COVID-19, enrolled during active disease. The sequencing input was peripheral blood. In nucleotides, the CDR3 is TGTGCCAGCAGCGAAGGGGGCTCTGGGGCCAACGTCCTGACTTTC. Its protein is CASSEGGSGANVLTF.